A selection of T cell receptor beta chains follows, all from one sample in a study of shared clonotypes between healthy human individuals. The protocol was immunoSEQ multiplex PCR, while the TCRdb copy is restricted to in-frame clones and leaves out a portion. Among 300,000 to 350,000 clones, more than 60% were seen once, and the ten largest hold more than 9%. Specimen: memory CD4+ T cells sorted from blood. Source of these receptors: a man aged 30 to 45 in good health. The CDR3 runs from the conserved cysteine through the conserved F or W. The D gene is left open where the match is weak. Part of the rows lack a size; the others show once, few, many or a class for expanded clones.

CDR3 protein	CDR3 DNA	V gene	J gene	D gene	clone size
CASSLGPNSPLHF	TGTGCCAGCAGCCTGGGCCCAAATTCACCCCTCCACTTT	TRBV5-5	TRBJ1-6	.	.
CASSADFSKNIQYF	TGTGCCAGCTCGGCAGACTTTTCCAAAAACATTCAGTACTTC	TRBV7-9	TRBJ2-4	.	.
CASSKTRGGTAQETQYF	TGTGCCAGTTCGAAGACTCGAGGGGGAACAGCCCAAGAGACCCAGTACTTC	TRBV11-3	TRBJ2-5	.	.
CASSYAAGAAGELFF	TGTGCCAGCAGTTACGCAGCGGGAGCGGCCGGGGAGCTGTTTTTT	TRBV6-5	TRBJ2-2	TRBD2	.
CASSSSRDRGGQPQHF	TGTGCCAGCAGCTCCTCCCGGGACAGGGGAGGTCAGCCCCAGCATTTT	TRBV7-8	TRBJ1-5	TRBD1	.
CAWRRDYEQYF	TGTGCCTGGCGAAGGGACTACGAGCAGTACTTC	TRBV30	TRBJ2-7	.	few
CASSLVAGENQPQHF	TGTGCCAGCAGCTTGGTGGCAGGGGAGAATCAGCCCCAGCATTTT	TRBV5-5	TRBJ1-5	.	.
CASSTLQGRAYNEQFF	TGTGCCAGCAGCACCCTACAGGGAAGGGCCTACAATGAGCAGTTCTTC	TRBV7-9	TRBJ2-1	.	once
CASSDRLSGVQFF	TGTGCCAGCAGTGATCGATTATCGGGGGTTCAGTTCTTC	TRBV2	TRBJ2-1	.	.
CASSYSGSGANVLTF	TGTGCCAGCAGTTACTCGGGCTCTGGGGCCAACGTCCTGACTTTC	TRBV6-5	TRBJ2-6	.	.
CASSRGQGSGLYGYTF	TGTGCCAGCAGCCGGGGACAGGGCTCTGGGCTTTATGGCTACACCTTC	TRBV14	TRBJ1-2	TRBD1	few
CASSQEGDRNEQFF	TGCGCCAGCAGCCAAGAGGGGGACCGGAATGAGCAGTTCTTC	TRBV4-3	TRBJ2-1	.	.
CASSFVGEGEAFF	TGTGCCAGCAGCTTCGTGGGGGAAGGTGAAGCTTTCTTT	TRBV5-5	TRBJ1-1	.	.
CASSLDWGTEAFF	TGCGCCAGCAGCCTGGATTGGGGCACTGAAGCTTTCTTT	TRBV5-1	TRBJ1-1	.	.
CASSLALVDTREQYF	TGTGCCAGCAGCTTAGCGCTTGTAGATACCAGGGAGCAGTACTTC	TRBV7-9	TRBJ2-7	.	once
CASSEDGYNEQFF	TGTGCCAGCAGTGAAGACGGTTACAATGAGCAGTTCTTC	TRBV2	TRBJ2-1	.	.
CASSPGGGLYEQYF	TGTGCCAGCAGCCCCGGTGGGGGGCTGTACGAGCAGTACTTC	TRBV11-2	TRBJ2-7	.	.
CASSQGPEFEAFF	TGTGCCAGCTCACAGGGACCAGAGTTTGAAGCTTTCTTT	TRBV18	TRBJ1-1	.	few
CASGDGPTGTEETQYF	TGTGCCAGCGGGGACGGCCCTACCGGGACGGAAGAGACCCAGTACTTC	TRBV25-1	TRBJ2-5	.	.
CASSKGQGASQPQHF	TGTGCCAGCAGCAAGGGACAGGGAGCCTCTCAGCCCCAGCATTTT	TRBV2	TRBJ1-5	TRBD1	.
CASLSQGWTSGRYYNEQFF	TGTGCCAGCTTATCACAGGGATGGACTAGCGGGAGGTATTACAATGAGCAGTTCTTC	TRBV7-6	TRBJ2-1	TRBD2	few
CASSRDRVADTQYF	TGTGCCAGCAGCCGGGACAGGGTGGCAGATACGCAGTATTTT	TRBV7-2	TRBJ2-3	TRBD1	.
CASSQESVGTGSRSAFF	TGTGCCAGCAGCCAAGAATCAGTTGGGACAGGCTCGCGGTCTGCTTTCTTT	TRBV7-2	TRBJ1-1	TRBD1	once
CASSPPGQLKNTGELFF	TGTGCCAGCTCACCCCCGGGACAACTTAAGAACACCGGGGAGCTGTTTTTT	TRBV18	TRBJ2-2	.	few
CASSTSSGLAKNIQYF	TGTGCCAGTAGTACGTCTAGCGGGCTAGCCAAAAACATTCAGTACTTC	TRBV19	TRBJ2-4	TRBD2	.
CASRTGLAANTGELFF	TGTGCCAGCAGAACGGGACTAGCGGCAAACACCGGGGAGCTGTTTTTT	TRBV7-2	TRBJ2-2	TRBD2	.
CASSVRQGVSYGYTF	TGTGCCAGCAGTGTCCGACAGGGAGTGAGTTATGGCTACACCTTC	TRBV2	TRBJ1-2	TRBD1	.
CASSPDPPETQYF	TGTGCCAGCAGCCCGGACCCCCCGGAGACCCAGTACTTC	TRBV7-3	TRBJ2-5	.	.
CASSPSQGLLNQPQHF	TGTGCCAGCAGTCCAAGTCAAGGGCTCTTAAATCAGCCCCAGCATTTT	TRBV28	TRBJ1-5	.	.
CASRVGGQAQHF	TGTGCCAGCAGGGTGGGGGGGCAGGCCCAGCATTTT	TRBV6-1	TRBJ1-5	.	.
CASSLSLRGNEQFF	TGTGCCAGCAGCTTGAGTCTTAGGGGCAATGAGCAGTTCTTC	TRBV11-2	TRBJ2-1	.	.
CASSLEGMELFF	TGCGCCAGCAGCTTGGAGGGGATGGAGCTGTTTTTT	TRBV5-1	TRBJ2-2	.	.
CASTSRGGPNEKLFF	TGTGCCAGCACCTCAAGGGGGGGACCTAATGAAAAACTGTTTTTT	TRBV6-5	TRBJ1-4	.	.
CASSFSRDTDTQYF	TGTGCCAGCAGCTTTTCCCGCGACACAGATACGCAGTATTTT	TRBV5-5	TRBJ2-3	.	.
CASSRGLQGHWFF	TGCGCCAGCAGCCGCGGATTACAGGGGCATTGGTTCTTC	TRBV4-1	TRBJ2-1	TRBD1	.
CASSLNRAGDTEAFF	TGTGCCAGCAGCTTGAACAGGGCGGGGGACACTGAAGCTTTCTTT	TRBV7-8	TRBJ1-1	.	.
CASSLGIGAMNTEAFF	TGCGCCAGCAGCTTGGGAATCGGGGCCATGAACACTGAAGCTTTCTTT	TRBV5-1	TRBJ1-1	.	once